Shown below are 21 T cell receptor beta chains from a single sample sequenced in a study of PD-1 blockade in classical Hodgkin lymphoma. The protocol was immunoSEQ multiplex PCR, while the TCRdb copy is restricted to in-frame clones and leaves out a portion. The table shows roughly 41,000 clones, with just over 85% occurring only once. Each and every patient relapsed after autologous stem cell transplantation, and patients got differing brentuximab vedotin exposure. Material: peripheral blood mononuclear cells (PBMCs), obtained before the second cycle of nivolumab. The receptors derive from a human donor with classical Hodgkin lymphoma.

The chain couples TRBV19 to TRBJ2-5; 8 nucleotides agree with TRBD2. This CDR3 has 17 residues. Trimming removed 6 bases from V and 4 bases from J; junction bases left unmatched: 16. The germline V gene encodes CDR1 LNHDA and CDR2 SQIVND (reference sequence). The CDR3 is CASSRSAGRVFGETQYF. Written as DNA, the CDR3 is TGTGCCAGTAGCCGCTCGGCCGGGAGGGTATTTGGAGAGACCCAGTACTTC.

The chain has TRBV5-6 and TRBJ2-2; D call uncertain. Germline V lookup: CDR1 SGHDT, CDR2 YYEEEE. The CDR3 sequence is 14 residues long. Trimming pared 1 base from V and 3 bases from J, leaving 7 bases between. The CDR3 nucleotides read TGTGCCAGCAGCTTGAGAGGTTACACCGGGGAGCTGTTTTTT. It specifies CASSLRGYTGELFF.

The CDR3 loop is CASSIVSAKNIQYF. Here the CDR3 DNA reads TGTGCCAGTAGTATTGTGAGTGCCAAAAACATTCAGTACTTC. The chain is built from TRBV19 and TRBJ2-4; D gene uncertain. From germline, CDR1 is LNHDA and CDR2 SQIVND (reference sequence). Trimming took 3 bases from V and 1 from J, leaving 7 bases between them. The CDR3 contains 14 residues.

The chain combines TRBV11-3 with TRBJ2-7; no clear D gene. The CDR3 is 13 amino acids. The V gene's germline CDR1 is SGHNT and CDR2 YENEEA. Trimming left V 7 bases short and J 3 bases short, with 13 bases between. CDR3 DNA sequence: TGTGCCAGCAAGGTAGGACCGGTCTACGAGCAGTACTTC. This codes for CASKVGPVYEQYF.

The chain employs TRBV10-1 and TRBJ2-3; tentatively, D is TRBD2 (6 bases). There are 16 residues in the CDR3. Trimming took 5 bases from V and 5 from J, leaving 20 bases between them. From germline, CDR1 is WNHNN and CDR2 SYGVQD (reference sequence). The CDR3 reads CASSLFRRREGDTQYF. The CDR3 DNA is TGCGCCAGCAGTCTATTCCGACGGCGGGAAGGAGATACGCAGTATTTT.

The chain recombines TRBV4-1 with TRBJ2-3; D is unclear. CDR1 and CDR2 from the germline V gene are MGHRA and YSYEKL. V was trimmed by 1 base and J by 0 bases, leaving 8 bases between them. The CDR3 is 15 residues long. In DNA form, the CDR3 reads TGCGCCAGCAGCCAAGGTCACTCTAGCACAGATACGCAGTATTTT. This translates into CASSQGHSSTDTQYF.

The CDR3 reads CASRPSPTFSANQPQHF. The CDR3 region has the DNA TGTGCCAGCAGACCCTCCCCCACTTTCTCCGCGAATCAGCCCCAGCATTTT. V gene TRBV2 combines with J gene TRBJ1-5; no reliable D call. Looked up from germline, CDR1 is SNHLY and CDR2 is FYNNEI. This CDR3 is 17 amino acids long. Trimming removed 6 bases from V and 4 bases from J, with 22 bases in between.

This chain links TRBV19 with TRBJ1-5; tentatively, D is TRBD1 (5 bases). This CDR3 region has 14 residues. Trimming removed 4 bases from V and 7 bases from J, with 14 bases in between. CDR1 and CDR2 from the germline V gene are LNHDA and SQIVND (reference sequence). The CDR3 is CASSSGTWAQPQHF. CDR3 coding DNA: TGTGCCAGTAGTAGCGGGACGTGGGCACAGCCCCAGCATTTT.

The chain carries TRBV27 and TRBJ2-7; TRBD2 aligns across 7 bases. The CDR3 totals 14 residues. Germline V lookup: CDR1 MNHEY, CDR2 SMNVEV (reference sequence). The V gene end was trimmed by 5 bases and the J gene end by 6 bases; junction bases not matched to a gene: 10. The DNA for the CDR3 is TGTGCCAGCAGTCTCGTCGGGGGGAAGGGCGAGCAGTACTTC. Amino acids: CASSLVGGKGEQYF.

The chain links TRBV14 to TRBJ2-1, with D unresolved. Germline CDR1 is SGHDN and CDR2 is FVKESK. The CDR3 consists of 12 residues. Trimming shortened V by 4 bases and J by 7 bases, and 8 bases separated the two germline ends. Here the CDR3 DNA reads TGTGCCAGCAGCCTCCGAATAAATGAGCAGTTCTTC. The encoded protein is CASSLRINEQFF.

This clone occurred a few times. The CDR3 DNA is TGTGCCAGCAGTACCCTTAGCGGGGGATACACAGATACGCAGTATTTT. Encoded protein: CASSTLSGGYTDTQYF. The chain carries TRBV27 and TRBJ2-3; 9 bases agree with TRBD2. V trimming: 5 bases; J trimming: 2 bases; junction bases outside the gene matches: 8. The CDR3 has 16 amino acids. Germline V gives CDR1 MNHEY, CDR2 SMNVEV (reference sequence).

The chain carries TRBV5-1 and TRBJ2-7, with D uncertain. Germline values: CDR1 SGHRS, CDR2 YFSETQ. The CDR3 is made up of 13 amino acids. Trimming removed 4 bases from V and 6 bases from J, with 14 bases in between. The CDR3 here is CASSQDVLGEQYF. The CDR3, as DNA: TGCGCCAGCAGCCAGGACGTCCTCGGCGAGCAGTACTTC.

A few counts support this clone. The chain is built from TRBV28 and TRBJ2-1; 15 bases are shared with TRBD2. Per the germline V gene, CDR1 is MDHEN and CDR2 is SYDVKM. The junction had 15 bases not matched to a gene; V was cut back by 7 bases and J by 11 bases. The CDR3 totals 17 residues. The CDR3 spells CASTLHLQGLAGGQQFF. DNA of the CDR3: TGTGCCAGCACCCTACACCTCCAGGGACTAGCGGGAGGTCAGCAGTTCTTC.

This clone was counted a few times. The chain couples TRBV6-6 to TRBJ1-4, with 8 nucleotides matching TRBD1. Germline loops: CDR1 MNHNY, CDR2 SVGAGI (reference sequence). This CDR3 spans 11 amino acids. After removal of 3 bases from V and 13 bases from J, the junction contained 1 base not matched to a gene. In DNA, the CDR3 is TGTGCCAGCAGTTATGACAGGGGACTGTTTTTT. Its translation is CASSYDRGLFF.

This chain uses TRBV5-1 with TRBJ2-7; the match to TRBD1 covers 12 bases. The J segment lost 4 bases and the V segment lost 3 bases, leaving 5 bases of the junction unmatched. The CDR3 totals 15 residues. Germline V lookup: CDR1 SGHRS, CDR2 YFSETQ. The DNA for the CDR3 is TGCGCCAGCAGCTGGCCGGGACAGGGGGCGTACGAGCAGTACTTC. Translation: CASSWPGQGAYEQYF.

This clone was recorded only once. This chain uses TRBV7-6 with TRBJ2-1, with 9 positions matching TRBD2. Germline CDR1 reads SGHVS; CDR2 reads FNYEAQ. Trimming took 6 bases from V and 4 from J; bases not matched to a gene: 7. CDR3 length: 15 residues. The CDR3 spells CASRQGTSRYNEQFF. CDR3 coding DNA: TGTGCCAGCAGACAAGGGACTAGCAGGTACAATGAGCAGTTCTTC.

The V gene is TRBV6-5, the J gene TRBJ2-7, with 15 bases lining up with TRBD2. The V gene end was trimmed by 5 bases and the J gene end by 5 bases; junction bases not matched to a gene: 4. Germline values: CDR1 MNHEY, CDR2 SVGAGI. The CDR3 totals 15 residues. CDR3 nucleotides: TGTGCCAGCAGTAAGGGACTAGCGGGAGGCCACGAGCAGTACTTC. Protein product: CASSKGLAGGHEQYF.

V gene TRBV25-1 combines with J gene TRBJ2-5; 8 bases map to TRBD1. CDR3 size: 13 residues. V shed 5 bases, J shed 5 bases, and the junction held 4 bases outside the gene matches. From germline, CDR1 is MGHDK and CDR2 SYGVNS. The CDR3 loop reads CASSKTGAETQYF. In nucleotides, the CDR3 is TGTGCCAGCAGTAAGACAGGGGCCGAGACCCAGTACTTC.

The gene calls are TRBV9 and TRBJ2-3; D ambiguous. The germline V gene has CDR1 SGDLS and CDR2 YYNGEE. The V and J ends lost 0 bases and 3 bases respectively, with 2 bases between them. CDR3 size: 12 residues. The CDR3 reads CASSVVTDTQYF. The CDR3 DNA follows: TGTGCCAGCAGCGTAGTGACAGATACGCAGTATTTT. Full variable domain (outside the CDR3, taken from reference TRBV9 and TRBJ2-3): DSGVTQTPKHLITATGQRVTLRCSPRSGDLSVYWYQQSLDQGLQFLIQYYNGEERAKGNILERFSAQQFPDLHSELNLSSLELGDSALYFCASSVVTDTQYFGPGTRLTVL.

In this sample, this clone turned up a few times. The V gene is TRBV7-9, the J gene TRBJ1-2, with 7 bases fitting TRBD1. Germline V gene sequence: CDR1 SEHNR, CDR2 FQNEAQ (reference sequence). V shed 7 bases, J shed 4 bases, and the junction held 6 bases outside the gene matches. The CDR3 totals 13 residues. CDR3: CASNLGGGYGYTF. For the CDR3, the DNA is TGTGCCAGCAACCTAGGGGGCGGCTATGGCTACACCTTC.

A single count supports this clone. V is TRBV6-4 and J is TRBJ2-3, with 7 nucleotides matching TRBD2. Per the germline V gene, CDR1 is MRHNA and CDR2 is SNTAGT. With V trimmed by 4 bases and J by 2 bases, 6 bases remained unmatched. This CDR3 comprises 15 residues. CDR3 region: CASSVASGITDTQYF. Here the CDR3 DNA reads TGTGCCAGCAGTGTGGCTAGCGGTATCACAGATACGCAGTATTTT.